This T cell receptor beta chain stems from a study of shared clonotypes between healthy human individuals. Study observations and caveats: Having only a few donors restricted how much genetic and exposure-history diversity was captured. Memory subsets had estimated richness that was generally smaller than that of naive subsets.

Naive CD8 isolation took CD45RO-negative cells positively selected for CCR7 and excluded terminally differentiated effector memory CD45RA+ cells. CDR3 length: 14 residues. V shed 4 bases, J shed 10 bases, and the junction held 6 bases outside the gene matches. CDR1 and CDR2 from the germline V gene are WNHNN and SYGVQD (reference sequence). Concerning this clone itself: Its antigen is unknown.

The assay was run at deep level. The data were produced by immunoSEQ multiplex PCR, yet TCRdb's version contains in-frame clones alone and is incomplete. The sample consists of roughly 590,000 clones, 95% of them appearing once. The sample consisted of naive CD8+ T cells sorted from blood. This sequence was found in a woman between 25 and 40 years old in good health. The chain employs TRBV10-1 and TRBJ2-1; 11 positions match TRBD2. CDR3 loop: CASSGLAGRGEQFF. CDR3 DNA: TGCGCCAGCAGTGGACTAGCGGGACGGGGAGAGCAGTTCTTC.